Listed here is a single T cell receptor beta chain. CDR1 is MGHDK and CDR2 is SYGVNS in the germline V gene. The CDR3 runs 13 residues. V shed 5 bases, J shed 5 bases, and the junction held 4 bases outside the gene matches. The data derive from a study of T cell changes during pregnancy in multiple sclerosis. TCRdb's table, derived via immunoSEQ multiplex PCR, lists solely in-frame clones and lacks some. The repertoire holds fewer than 55,000 clones, with around 90% as singletons. This chain connects TRBV25-1 to TRBJ2-5, with 8 bases fitting TRBD1. This TCR came from a female donor with multiple sclerosis, enrolled in a pregnancy study. The starting material was CD4+ T cells from peripheral blood mononuclear cells, obtained in the third trimester of pregnancy. CDR3: CASSYRTGETQYF. The CDR3 DNA follows: TGTGCCAGCAGTTACCGGACAGGGGAGACCCAGTACTTC.